The following is a T cell receptor (beta chain) sequence with its context. Its target antigen remains unknown. One base away there is no much larger clone; base qualities are not given. These data are taken from a study of blood T cell repertoires in COVID-19 (TCRdb year 2020). Turning to the overall study: The collaborator samples originated in the United States, Italy and Spain and spanned the acute and convalescent phases of COVID-19. The material from the prospective study consisted of cDNA or gDNA derived from T cells, B-cell-depleted T cells, or PBMCs. Subjects who had been exposed to COVID-19, were actively infected with it, or had recovered from it provided the deeply sampled blood TCRbeta repertoires that made up the dataset. The repertoires were made available in a free public database intended to serve as a resource for research on the immune response to SARS-CoV-2. Samples came from the ongoing ImmuneRACE study (first 160 participants) plus 1,254 subjects from 6 global collaborators. Sample metadata almost always included a de-identified subject ID, COVID-19 status, age in years and sex. HLA class I and class II types, where available, came from metadata supplied by the sample provider rather than from assay-based typing. General conclusions and limits of the study: How much clinical and demographic metadata was included differed by source and by participant, and the metadata was provided uncurated.

The immunoSEQ Assay, a bias-controlled multiplex PCR, was used to amplify TCRbeta CDR3 regions from genomic DNA. In the authors' own workflow: The number of nucleated cells in each sample was estimated by amplification of reference gene primers within the assay. To quantify the absolute abundance of each unique TCRbeta CDR3 rearrangement, sequence reads were collapsed and filtered. For each sample, productive Simpson clonality was calculated as the square root of Simpson's diversity index over productive rearrangements. TCRdb took this table from immuneACCESS and kept in-frame rearrangements with V and J called. Such tables lack part of the clones; where checked against another copy, unresolved V genes explain under half of the gap, and the rest is unexplained. V, J and clone size were drawn from that table, and D and trimming were deduced from the DNA. This sample holds around 50,000 clones; 90% were observed only once. The ten largest clones capture approximately 3.4% of the sample.

Collaborating institutions collected whole blood in K2EDTA tubes following their own protocols. For TCRbeta analysis, collaborators shipped samples as frozen whole blood, isolated PBMCs, or DNA extracted from either of those sample types. CDR1 SGHNT and CDR2 YYREEE are derived from the germline V gene (reference sequence). Germline trimming amounts to 1 base on V and 9 bases on J, with 13 as the count of junction bases outside the gene matches. The CDR3 covers 15 residues, taking in both the cysteine and the phenylalanine. Only the CDR3 portion is preserved as DNA: 45 bases, with reading frame beginning at the first base.

The chain joins TRBV5-4 to TRBJ2-7, with 7 middle bases fitting TRBD2. The receptor's source is a human donor in a cohort sampled during active COVID-19. The sample comprised peripheral blood. CDR3 region: CASSLNAGDSSGQYF. Read as DNA, the sequence is TGTGCCAGCAGCTTGAACGCGGGAGATAGTTCGGGGCAGTACTTC.